The 30 T cell receptor beta chains below all came from one sample that was sequenced in a study of shared clonotypes between healthy human individuals (dated by TCRdb to the early 2020s). Receptors were amplified or captured by the immunoSEQ multiplex PCR assay. The source is immuneACCESS, and TCRdb retained only in-frame sequences with V and J called. Part of the clones is not carried over; for the studies checked, unresolved V genes explain less than half of this, and the remainder is unexplained. The sample profile shows 2 million to 2.5 million clones; more than 85% of them were found once. The ten largest clones capture around 0.4% of the sample. The specimen sequenced was naive CD4+ T cells from PBMCs. Interpreted using the paper, the cell subset or site label stands for: CD45RA+ positively selected. The receptors shown here come from a man younger than 35 in good health. Some clones in this sample may be carry-over from other donors' samples.

The chain joins TRBV7-8 to TRBJ2-2; D is unclear. The CDR3 is made up of 15 amino acids. The germline gives CDR1 SGHVS, CDR2 FQNEAQ. Trimming cost V 2 bases and J 5 bases, with 12 bases left between them. The CDR3 loop reads CASSLRILPTGELFF. In DNA, the CDR3 is TGTGCCAGCAGCTTAAGAATCTTGCCTACCGGGGAGCTGTTTTTT.

On this clone itself: Other DNA sequences within the sample encode an identical CDR3. The V and J genes are TRBV5-8 and TRBJ2-1; TRBD2 matches 7 bases. V was clipped by 0 bases and J by 4 bases; unmatched bases: 4. There are 15 residues in the CDR3. Germline CDR1 and CDR2: SGHTS and YDEGEE. The CDR3 DNA is TGTGCCAGCAGCTTGGGACTAGCTGGGTACAATGAGCAGTTCTTC. Its protein is CASSLGLAGYNEQFF.

The V and J genes are TRBV29-1 and TRBJ1-4; no reliable D call. The CDR3 loop spans 12 amino acids. V was clipped by 5 bases and J by 8 bases, with 12 bases between them. Germline CDR1 is SQVTM and CDR2 is ANQGSEA. In DNA form, the CDR3 reads TGCAGCGTTACTCGAGATAACGAAAAACTGTTTTTT. The encoded protein is CSVTRDNEKLFF.

V usage is TRBV9 and J usage is TRBJ1-2; a possible D gene is TRBD1 (6 bases). Germline CDR1 reads SGDLS; CDR2 reads YYNGEE. CDR3 size: 15 residues. Trimming shortened V by 2 bases and J by 4 bases, and 15 bases separated the two germline ends. The chain's CDR3 is CASSVGGQPIYGYTF. The DNA of the CDR3 is TGTGCCAGCAGCGTCGGAGGACAGCCGATCTATGGCTACACCTTC.

This chain joins TRBV9 and TRBJ1-2; 7 bases are shared with TRBD1. The V gene's germline CDR1 is SGDLS and CDR2 YYNGEE. The junction had 7 bases not matched to a gene; V was cut back by 3 bases and J by 2 bases. The CDR3 loop spans 15 amino acids. The CDR3 here is CASSETPGQNYGYTF. The CDR3 nucleotides read TGTGCCAGCAGCGAGACCCCGGGACAGAACTATGGCTACACCTTC.

The J gene is TRBJ2-1, the V gene TRBV5-6, with 11 bases that match TRBD2. The CDR3 totals 14 residues. The V gene's germline CDR1 is SGHDT and CDR2 YYEEEE. V shed 4 bases and J 12 bases; nucleotides not matched to a gene: 9. The CDR3 DNA reads as TGTGCCAGCAGCCCGGGACTAGCGGAAAGAGGGCAGTTCTTC. Translation gives CASSPGLAERGQFF.

This chain links TRBV6-5 with TRBJ1-1; possible D gene TRBD1, 6 bases. The CDR3 contains 14 residues. Germline lookup yields CDR1 MNHEY and CDR2 SVGAGI. V was pared by 4 bases and J by 0 bases, with 9 bases between. CDR3 DNA: TGTGCCAGCAGTTTCGGACAGTTGAACACTGAAGCTTTCTTT. It translates to CASSFGQLNTEAFF.

V gene TRBV11-2 combines with J gene TRBJ2-7, with 7 bases fitting TRBD1. The CDR3 covers 15 residues. The V segment lost 1 base and the J segment 1 base; nucleotides outside the gene matches: 4. Germline V gene data show CDR1 as SGHAT and CDR2 as FQNNGV. For the CDR3, the DNA is TGTGCCAGCAGCTTAGTGGGGACAGTGTCCTACGAGCAGTACTTC. It encodes CASSLVGTVSYEQYF.

The J gene is TRBJ2-1, the V gene TRBV7-7; TRBD2 matches at 10 bases. CDR3 length: 14 amino acids. Unmatched junction bases numbered 5, after V lost 5 bases and J lost 7 bases. Germline CDR1 is SSHAT and CDR2 is FNYEAQ (reference sequence). The CDR3 sequence is CASSAPGLANEQFF. The CDR3 DNA reads as TGTGCCAGCAGCGCACCGGGACTAGCGAATGAGCAGTTCTTC.

This clone was recorded a few times. This sample also contains other DNA sequences that code for the same CDR3. The chain carries TRBV7-2 and TRBJ1-3; no definite D call. V lost 5 bases, J lost 4 bases, and 3 bases lay in between. The V gene's germline CDR1 is SGHTA and CDR2 FQGNSA. CDR3 size: 11 residues. The CDR3 nucleotides read TGTGCCAGCAGCGCGGGAAACACCATATATTTT. Translating gives CASSAGNTIYF.

The rearrangement joins TRBV5-4 to TRBJ2-1, with D possibly being TRBD2 (5 bases). This CDR3 is 15 amino acids long. V lost 4 bases to trimming and J lost 2 bases, with 13 bases between them. In germline, CDR1 is SGHNT, CDR2 YYREEE (reference sequence). CDR3 sequence: CASSLQSGAYNEQFF. As DNA, the CDR3 is TGTGCCAGCAGCCTACAGAGCGGAGCCTACAATGAGCAGTTCTTC.

The genes are TRBV19 and TRBJ1-3, with D possibly being TRBD1 (5 bases). V shed 5 bases and J shed 0 bases, with 14 bases lying between them. CDR1 LNHDA and CDR2 SQIVND come from the germline V gene (reference sequence). The CDR3 sequence is 16 residues long. The DNA for the CDR3 is TGTGCCAGTAGTGCGGCCGGGGGTTACTCTGGAAACACCATATATTTT. Its translation is CASSAAGGYSGNTIYF.

The chain is built from TRBV5-8 and TRBJ2-1, with 7 nucleotides matching TRBD1. The CDR3 covers 14 residues. V gave up 4 bases and J gave up 4 bases; unmatched junction bases: 5. CDR1 is SGHTS, CDR2 YDEGEE, per germline. CDR3 loop: CASSEGQRYNEQFF. DNA for the CDR3: TGTGCCAGCAGCGAGGGACAGCGGTACAATGAGCAGTTCTTC.

The chain employs TRBV6-1 and TRBJ1-1, with 7 positions matching TRBD1. Germline V gene data show CDR1 as MNHNS and CDR2 as SASEGT. There are 16 residues in the CDR3. V lost 4 bases to trimming and J lost 3 bases; unmatched junction nucleotides: 11. DNA of the CDR3: TGTGCCAGCAGTGCCCGGGGACAGAGAAGCTACACTGAAGCTTTCTTT. It translates to CASSARGQRSYTEAFF.

This chain links TRBV19 with TRBJ1-5; D remains unclear. Between the trimmed V and J ends, which lost 5 bases and 6 bases, there was a span of 11 bases. Germline V CDR1 and CDR2: LNHDA, SQIVND (reference sequence). The CDR3 sequence is 13 residues long. The CDR3 protein is CASSVLRGQPQHF. The CDR3 DNA reads as TGTGCCAGTAGTGTCCTTCGAGGTCAGCCCCAGCATTTT.

V usage is TRBV5-1 and J usage is TRBJ2-5; D is possibly TRBD1 (5 bases). Germline CDR1 reads SGHRS; CDR2 reads YFSETQ. V lost 0 bases to trimming and J lost 5 bases, with 14 bases between them. There are 15 residues in the CDR3. CDR3 coding DNA: TGCGCCAGCAGCTTGGATGGACATGGGGCGGAGACCCAGTACTTC. Translated, it gives CASSLDGHGAETQYF. Combining the CDR3 with reference TRBV5-1 and TRBJ2-5 gives the whole variable domain KAGVTQTPRYLIKTRGQQVTLSCSPISGHRSVSWYQQTPGQGLQFLFEYFSETQRNKGNFPGRFSGRQFSNSRSEMNVSTLELGDSALYLCASSLDGHGAETQYFGPGTRLLVL.

A note on this clone: The sample carries other DNA sequences with the same CDR3. The chain employs TRBV30 and TRBJ2-7; 9 bases map to TRBD1. The CDR3 totals 13 residues. From germline, CDR1 is GTSNPN and CDR2 SVGIG (reference sequence). Germline trimming cut 3 bases from V and 3 bases from J; bases unmatched to any gene: 3. For the CDR3, the DNA is TGTGCCTGGAGATTGACAGGGGGCTACGAGCAGTACTTC. Translation: CAWRLTGGYEQYF.

The chain combines TRBV5-4 with TRBJ1-5, with D unresolved. Germline V lookup: CDR1 SGHNT, CDR2 YYREEE (reference sequence). Between the trimmed V and J ends, which lost 3 bases and 0 bases, there was a span of 13 bases. The CDR3 runs to 16 residues. CDR3 DNA: TGTGCCAGCAGCTGGGGAGGCTGGGATAGCAATCAGCCCCAGCATTTT. Protein sequence: CASSWGGWDSNQPQHF.

On this clone itself: Other DNA sequences within the sample encode an identical CDR3. This sequence joins TRBV11-3 and TRBJ2-5; D ambiguous. Germline assignment: CDR1 SGHNT and CDR2 YENEEA. V lost 1 base, J lost 2 bases, and 8 bases lay in between. The length of the CDR3 is 14 residues. CDR3 loop: CASSLGPEQETQYF. CDR3 nucleotide sequence: TGTGCCAGCAGCTTAGGCCCGGAACAAGAGACCCAGTACTTC.

The chain combines TRBV5-1 with TRBJ2-3; 10 bases are shared with TRBD2. Germline CDR1 reads SGHRS; CDR2 reads YFSETQ. The CDR3 extends over 16 amino acids. V lost 3 bases and J lost 4; bases outside the gene matches: 8. CDR3 loop: CASSSGTSVGADTQYF. In DNA form, the CDR3 reads TGCGCCAGCAGCTCCGGGACTAGCGTTGGGGCAGATACGCAGTATTTT.

The CDR3, as DNA: TGTGCCAGCAGCTTAAGGCGTAGTCCTGGACAGGGGGCTTGGGAGACCCAGTACTTC. This gives the protein CASSLRRSPGQGAWETQYF. The chain combines TRBV11-2 with TRBJ2-5, with 11 nucleotides matching TRBD1. V lost 2 bases and J lost 5; bases outside the gene matches: 16. Germline CDR1 is SGHAT and CDR2 is FQNNGV. CDR3 length: 19 amino acids.

This chain uses TRBV4-1 with TRBJ2-3; 11 bases align to TRBD2. The germline V gene has CDR1 MGHRA and CDR2 YSYEKL. The CDR3 runs 18 residues. Trimming took 3 bases from V and 2 from J; bases not matched to a gene: 10. The CDR3 DNA is TGCGCCAGCAGCCATCCTAGCGGGAGGAAAACTGACACAGATACGCAGTATTTT. Translation: CASSHPSGRKTDTDTQYF.

The chain joins TRBV5-4 to TRBJ2-3; no clear D. V shed 5 bases and J shed 0 bases, with 7 bases lying between them. CDR3 length equals 13 residues. Germline assignment: CDR1 SGHNT and CDR2 YYREEE (reference sequence). CDR3 DNA: TGTGCCAGCAGTACGGCTAGCACAGATACGCAGTATTTT. It yields the protein CASSTASTDTQYF.

To note about this clone: The same CDR3 also results from other DNA sequences found in this sample. The rearrangement joins TRBV19 to TRBJ2-7, with 9 nucleotides matching TRBD1. This CDR3 comprises 13 residues. CDR1 and CDR2 from the germline V gene are LNHDA and SQIVND (reference sequence). The junction had 1 base not matched to a gene; V was cut back by 4 bases and J by 3 bases. The CDR3 sequence is CASSTGQGYEQYF. The CDR3 DNA follows: TGTGCCAGTAGTACGGGACAGGGCTACGAGCAGTACTTC.

The V gene is TRBV6-1, the J gene TRBJ1-1; TRBD1 aligns across 8 bases. Germline trimming cut 6 bases from V and 4 bases from J; bases unmatched to any gene: 4. The CDR3 is made up of 13 amino acids. CDR1 and CDR2 (germline): MNHNS, SASEGT. CDR3 bases: TGTGCCAGCAGCAGGGGGCAGCCCACTGAAGCTTTCTTT. This gives the protein CASSRGQPTEAFF.

This clone was observed once. The V gene is TRBV6-5, the J gene TRBJ2-7, with D possibly being TRBD1 (6 bases). Germline V lookup: CDR1 MNHEY, CDR2 SVGAGI. V lost 8 bases to trimming and J lost 11 bases, with 16 bases between them. There are 11 residues in the CDR3. The CDR3 bases are TGTGCCAGCGGTATAATCGCAGGGGAGTACTTC. Translated, it gives CASGIIAGEYF.

Of note for this clone: Other DNA sequences in the sample encode the same CDR3. This sequence joins TRBV6-5 and TRBJ1-1; no clear D. This CDR3 region has 13 residues. Germline lookup yields CDR1 MNHEY and CDR2 SVGAGI. V shed 6 bases and J shed 0 bases, with 8 bases lying between them. For the CDR3, the DNA is TGTGCCAGCAGAGGGAGAATGAACACTGAAGCTTTCTTT. Its translation: CASRGRMNTEAFF.

This sequence joins TRBV7-2 and TRBJ2-3; TRBD2 matches 8 bases. The CDR3 is 14 amino acids. V shed 2 bases and J 4 bases; nucleotides not matched to a gene: 2. Germline-derived CDR1 and CDR2 are SGHTA and FQGNSA. CDR3 amino acids: CASSLQREPDTQYF. The DNA for the CDR3 is TGTGCCAGCAGCTTACAGCGGGAGCCAGATACGCAGTATTTT.

CDR3 in amino acids: CASSPIQNTEAFF. The CDR3 nucleotides are TGTGCCAGCAGCCCCATACAGAACACTGAAGCTTTCTTT. The chain couples TRBV9 to TRBJ1-1; D gene ambiguous. V lost 4 bases and J 1 base, leaving 8 bases between the germline ends. From germline, CDR1 is SGDLS and CDR2 YYNGEE. This CDR3 comprises 13 residues.

V is TRBV27 and J is TRBJ1-4, with TRBD1 matching 9 bases. The CDR3 has 14 amino acids. The V and J ends lost 3 bases and 6 bases, in that order; junction bases with no gene match: 2. CDR1 and CDR2 (germline): MNHEY, SMNVEV (reference sequence). The DNA for the CDR3 is TGTGCCAGCAGTTTGAGGACAGGGGATGAAAAACTGTTTTTT. Its protein is CASSLRTGDEKLFF.